This TCR beta chain was recorded in a study of T-cell reconstitution after alpha-beta-depleted transplantation in children. TCRbeta library construction was performed incorporating unique molecular identifiers. TCRdb passed the PCR reads through MiXCR, listing each CDR3 protein once. This sample has about 270,000 distinct CDR3 sequences, with more than 8% found just once. Trimming cost V 7 bases and J 5 bases; bases outside gene matches: 7. In germline, CDR1 is SEHNR, CDR2 FQNEAQ (reference sequence). The CDR3 is made up of 14 amino acids. Only a few counts were recorded for this clonotype. This TCR came from a human donor who donated a stem cell graft to a child with SCID. The chain combines TRBV7-9 with TRBJ1-4; 7 bases map to TRBD1. Sequencing used PBMCs from the stem cell graft donor, obtained from the stem cell graft. The CDR3 spells CASTSGQRNEKLFF. DNA of the CDR3: TGTGCCAGCACCTCGGGACAGAGGAATGAAAAACTGTTTTTT. Drawing the rest from reference TRBV7-9 and TRBJ1-4, the complete variable domain is DTGVSQNPRHKITKRGQNVTFRCDPISEHNRLYWYRQTLGQGPEFLTYFQNEAQLEKSRLLSDRFSAERPKGSFSTLEIQRTEQGDSAMYLCASTSGQRNEKLFFGSGTQLSVL.